This TCR beta chain is from a study of molecular identifiers for immune sequencing clone quantification. Many counts were recorded for this clonotype. The CDR3 extends over 13 amino acids. CDR1 SQVTM and CDR2 ANQGSEA come from the germline V gene. Trimming cost V 3 bases and J 4 bases, with 10 bases left between them. Each CDR3 protein gets one entry after TCRdb re-called the PCR reads with MiXCR. The sample has 300,000 to 350,000 distinct CDR3 sequences; 20% to 25% are singletons. The chain joins TRBV29-1 to TRBJ2-4; D not certain. This TCR came from a human donor in good health. Some libraries in this study had Jurkat cell RNA spiked in. Sequenced input: naive CD8+ T cells from blood, with Jurkat cell RNA spiked in. Subset noted: FACS-sorted CD8+CD4-CCR7+CD45RA+ naive T cells. CDR3 protein: CSVEVQSKNIQYF. The DNA of the CDR3 is TGCAGCGTTGAGGTACAGTCAAAAAACATTCAGTACTTC.